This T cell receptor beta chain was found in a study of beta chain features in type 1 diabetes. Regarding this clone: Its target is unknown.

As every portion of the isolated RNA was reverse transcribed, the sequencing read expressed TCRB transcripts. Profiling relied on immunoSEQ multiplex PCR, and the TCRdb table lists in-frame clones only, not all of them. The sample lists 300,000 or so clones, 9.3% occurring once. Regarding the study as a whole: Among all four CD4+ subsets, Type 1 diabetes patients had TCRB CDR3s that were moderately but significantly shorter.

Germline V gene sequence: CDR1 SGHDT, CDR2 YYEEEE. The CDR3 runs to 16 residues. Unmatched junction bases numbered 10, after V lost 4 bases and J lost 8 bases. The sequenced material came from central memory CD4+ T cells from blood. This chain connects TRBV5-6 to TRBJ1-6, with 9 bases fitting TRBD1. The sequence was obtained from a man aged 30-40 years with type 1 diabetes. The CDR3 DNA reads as TGTGCCAGCAGCGGATCGACCGGGACAGGGTATTCACCCCTCCACTTT. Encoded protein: CASSGSTGTGYSPLHF.